This T cell receptor (beta chain) was recovered during a study of identical twins. Overall study findings and caveats: With beta out-of-frame sequences, excess sharing by twins was weaker. The study found that models underestimated out-of-frame TCR alpha sharing in monozygotic twins.

Unique molecular identifiers were present on the cDNA, which also gained a universal primer site by template switching. TCRdb re-called the 5' RACE reads with MiXCR, one entry per CDR3 protein. The profile shows 1.5 million to 2 million distinct CDR3 sequences, around 29% of them singletons. This clonotype was seen only once. Its matching antigen is unknown. The CDR3 has 15 amino acids. Trimming left V 0 bases short and J 4 bases short, with 10 bases between. The V gene's germline CDR1 is SGHRS and CDR2 YFSETQ. The receptor was isolated from a newborn girl in good health. J is TRBJ2-2 and V is TRBV5-1; D not resolved. The sample taken for sequencing was cord blood. The CDR3 sequence: CASSLVSIGTGELFF. In DNA, the CDR3 is TGCGCCAGCAGCTTGGTTAGTATCGGCACCGGGGAGCTGTTTTTT.